This TCR beta chain was captured in a study of Graves' ophthalmopathy and Graves' hyperthyroidism (dated by TCRdb to the late 2010s). Notes on the research overall: A patient counted as having stable hyperthyroidism if there was no progression to ophthalmopathy within 18 months of follow-up. The study used signatures of the TCR beta repertoire to tell Graves' ophthalmopathy apart from Graves' hyperthyroidism and to predict which patients would progress to ophthalmopathy. In total, around 140 blood samples were TCR-sequenced: fewer than 50 ophthalmopathy, 75 hyperthyroidism and about 17 hyperthyroidism-to-ophthalmopathy patients. A discovery set of 100 patients (around 40 ophthalmopathy, 57 stable hyperthyroidism) was enrolled to explore V-J signatures distinguishing ophthalmopathy from hyperthyroidism. For independent validation, a separate cohort was made up of around 18 hyperthyroidism patients plus 17 patients who later progressed from hyperthyroidism to ophthalmopathy. In five or six hyperthyroidism patients, T-cell repertoires of thyroid tissue and blood were compared. Following sample collection, hyperthyroidism patients were given methimazole at a starting dose of 30 mg daily, and ophthalmopathy patients were given high-dose intravenous methylprednisolone. Results the study describes overall, beyond this receptor: The 13-signature model separated ophthalmopathy from stable hyperthyroidism with around 90% sensitivity and just under 84% specificity in cross-validation, and 80%/75% in the test set. In validation, the model predicted ophthalmopathy progression with more than 70% sensitivity and approximately 75% specificity; eleven to twelve predicted patients were CT-confirmed with GO in a median of approximately six months. Sample size was not statistically predetermined, and group allocation was not concealed from the investigators. Most expanded thyroid clonotypes with a frequency above 0.001 also appeared in blood, which suggests that blood repertoires may reflect the immune response in the thyroid.

For CDR1 and CDR2, the germline V gene (reference sequence) lists DFQATT and SNEGSKA. Taken from cysteine to phenylalanine, the CDR3 has 15 residues. Of the read, only the CDR3 DNA is kept; its 45 bases are in frame from base 1. At the junction V is shortened by 2 bases and J by 3 bases; bases outside the gene matches: 8. This clonotype has a count of ten or more. The antigen this receptor binds is unknown. It has no much larger one-base neighbor in the sample; base qualities were not kept. Hyperthyroidism patients were newly diagnosed, were aged 18 to 65 years, and had a disease duration under 2 months. Patients were excluded if they had other autoimmune diseases, uncontrolled infections, pregnancy or lactation. Clinical symptoms, serum thyroxine, TRAb, thyroid ultrasound and orbital computed tomography were used for diagnosis. Total RNA was extracted with Trizol reagent and quality-checked on an Agilent 2100 Bioanalyzer.

For repertoire sequencing, the TCR beta CDR3 regions were amplified from RNA transcripts. A first-round RT-PCR used HTBI primers with the Qiagen OneStep RT-PCR kit, followed by a second-round multiplex PCR, size selection and purification. The libraries underwent paired-end sequencing with 100 bp reads on an Illumina HiSeq2000. Per the authors' processing: SOAPnuke was used for read processing, and reads with adapters, uncalled bases, a mean Phred below 15, or no exact constant-primer or identifier match were discarded. COPE v1.2.5 was used to merge high-quality paired reads. Each unique nucleotide sequence was defined as a clonotype, and clonotypes were aligned to IMGT TRB V, D and J references with MiTCR v1.1. Analysis was restricted to V-J combinations with a frequency above 0.0001, which covered just over 98% of repertoires. For each V-J combination, a TCR clonal expansion and chaos score was defined as F50 clonal expansion divided by the chaos observed in the TCRdist matrix. Welch's t-statistics and random forest were used to reduce the features to approximately 13 V-J combinations, which were then used as input to a naive Bayes classifier. The similarity between thyroid and blood repertoires was quantified using the Morisita-Horn index. TCRdb passed the public sequencing reads through fastp at Q25 and MiXCR, retaining productive beta sequences. Each entry is one CDR3 protein sequence, shown with its most common DNA and genes. In this record, the V and J calls reflect TCRdb's handling and not the investigators' own analysis. Recorded for this sample are about 1.1 million distinct CDR3 sequences; about 38% of them occurred a single time. Roughly 10% of the sample lies in the top ten.

The material sequenced was peripheral blood or thyroid tissue (not recorded which). This clonotype was sampled from an adult man with Graves' hyperthyroidism. The chain is encoded by TRBV20-1 joined to TRBJ1-2, and 8 junctional nucleotides match TRBD1. The CDR3 protein: CSARLTGTGDYGYTF. The nucleotide sequence is given as TGCAGTGCTAGACTCACCGGGACAGGAGACTATGGCTACACCTTC.